The subject of this entry is one TCR beta chain. CDR1 and CDR2 (germline): MGHRA, YSYEKL. The CDR3 sequence is 17 residues long. Unmatched junction bases numbered 7, after V lost 2 bases and J lost 2 bases. The data derive from a study of control samples from healthy donors and cancer patients. Data came from immunoSEQ multiplex PCR; TCRdb stores just in-frame clones and leaves some out. The repertoire holds 170,000 or so clones, with around 92% as singletons. Material: blood. This TCR derives from a woman between 40 and 50 years old in good health. V is TRBV4-1 and J is TRBJ2-3; TRBD2 matches at 10 bases. CDR3 nucleotide sequence: TGCGCCAGCAGCCAAATGTTAGCGGGGGGCCTCACAGATACGCAGTATTTT. Its protein is CASSQMLAGGLTDTQYF.